This TCR beta chain was found in a study of shared clonotypes between healthy human individuals. The germline V and J ends were trimmed by 3 bases and 6 bases, with 15 bases remaining between them. The CDR3 sequence is 15 residues long. Germline V gene data show CDR1 as SGDLS and CDR2 as YYNGEE. Clones were sequenced by immunoSEQ multiplex PCR, and TCRdb holds only the in-frame ones, with some missing. The table lists 1.6 million or so clones, around 98.5% of them singletons. The clonotype was recovered from a man aged 25-45 years in good health. The sequenced sample consisted of naive CD4+ T cells sorted from blood. Subset given: CD45RA+ positively selected. This chain links TRBV9 with TRBJ2-2; D may be TRBD2 (6 bases). CDR3 sequence reads: CASSGAGTVPGELFF. The CDR3 DNA reads TGTGCCAGCAGCGGTGCAGGGACTGTACCCGGGGAGCTGTTTTTT.